This note documents a single TCR beta chain sequence. Its antigen remains unidentified. V lost 0 bases and J lost 4; bases outside the gene matches: 5. Germline V gives CDR1 SGHKS, CDR2 YYEKEE (reference sequence). The CDR3 covers 15 residues. This sample is part of a study of OX40 agonist ivuxolimab in advanced cancers. Study-wide context: Dose-escalation patients were diagnosed with hepatocellular carcinoma, melanoma, renal cell cancer or head and neck cancer.

Sequenced by immunoSEQ multiplex PCR; TCRdb stores in-frame clones only, minus some. This table has about 59,000 clones, under 90% appearing once. The study's findings and limits: What antigens the expanded peripheral T cells recognized was never established. A proportion of nonresponders additionally exhibited low normalized T-cell clonal expansion.

The clonotype originates from an adult with an advanced solid tumor such as melanoma, head and neck, liver or kidney cancer. Material: CD4+ or CD8+ T cells sorted from blood, obtained in a trial of the OX40 agonist ivuxolimab. This chain connects TRBV5-5 to TRBJ1-1; 8 bases map to TRBD1. CDR3 nucleotides: TGTGCCAGCAGCTTGGCGGACAGGGAGGGCACTGAAGCTTTCTTT. Translating it yields CASSLADREGTEAFF.